This T cell receptor beta chain was observed in a study of shared clonotypes between healthy human individuals. Study-wide results and caveats: Generation probability values for non-shared clonotypes were lower than those for clonotypes shared by all four donors.

A word on this clone: The antigen remains undetermined.

Germline loops: CDR1 MNHNS, CDR2 SASEGT. This CDR3 has 14 amino acids. V lost 6 bases and J 2 bases, leaving 11 bases between the germline ends. From CD4+ cells came CD45RA+ naive and CD45RA-negative memory subsets. As processed by the authors: For the immunoSEQ data, sequences were junction-only without quality scores, so filtering differed. Using immunoSEQ multiplex PCR, the repertoire was profiled, and TCRdb retains in-frame clones only, with some absent. Clone size and the V and J calls come from that table; the DNA yielded D and trimming. The data show roughly 2.4 million clones, with 90% to 97% seen just once and over 0.1% held by the top ten.

The chain employs TRBV6-1 and TRBJ1-5; D is unclear. Sequencing was carried out using naive CD4+ T cells sorted from blood. Subset specified: CD45RA+ positively selected. This TCR derives from a man in his late teens or twenties in good health. CDR3 DNA sequence: TGTGCCAGCAGGGAAAACACGGGCAATCAGCCCCAGCATTTT. Its translation: CASRENTGNQPQHF.